Below are 19 T cell receptor beta chains sequenced from a single sample in a study of sequential checkpoint blockade in melanoma. Generated by immunoSEQ multiplex PCR, the TCRdb table keeps only in-frame clones and is missing some. The sample shows roughly 20,000 clones, approximately 26% of them seen only once. Documented treatment: randomized to nivolumab then ipilimumab (arm A) or the reverse (arm B). Material: tumor tissue (inferred from file names), obtained from a patient given nivolumab and ipilimumab in sequence. The receptors stem from a human donor with melanoma.

This clone is medium-sized by share. This rearrangement joins TRBV15 to TRBJ1-1; 7 nucleotides line up with TRBD1. The junction had 2 bases not matched to a gene; V was cut back by 4 bases and J by 0 bases. CDR3 size: 14 residues. Germline V lookup: CDR1 LNHNV, CDR2 YYDKDF (reference sequence). The CDR3 DNA reads TGTGCCACCAGCAAGACAGGGCTGAACACTGAAGCTTTCTTT. The encoded protein is CATSKTGLNTEAFF.

This clone was observed a few times. CDR3 nucleotide sequence: TGTGCCAGCAGTTCCCTGATGGGCCGTAGCGGGACCGGCCTGGGATACGAGCAGTACTTC. As protein: CASSSLMGRSGTGLGYEQYF. This chain connects TRBV6-8 to TRBJ2-7; 8 nucleotides match TRBD2. Germline V lookup: CDR1 MNHGY, CDR2 SAAAGT. The CDR3 has 20 residues. V lost 4 bases and J lost 4; bases outside the gene matches: 24.

The J gene is TRBJ1-1, the V gene TRBV28; 8 nucleotides agree with TRBD1. Germline CDR1 reads MDHEN; CDR2 reads SYDVKM. The CDR3 covers 16 residues. The ends lost 8 bases at V and 0 bases at J; junction bases unmatched: 11. The CDR3 loop is CASRTPRTGLNTEAFF. CDR3 coding DNA: TGTGCCAGCCGGACCCCCCGGACAGGGCTGAACACTGAAGCTTTCTTT.

The rearrangement links TRBV28 to TRBJ2-7; 9 bases agree with TRBD1. CDR3 size: 16 residues. V was pared by 4 bases and J by 3 bases, with 10 bases of the junction left unmatched. The germline V gene encodes CDR1 MDHEN and CDR2 SYDVKM. This chain's CDR3 is CASSSPGQGTGYEQYF. CDR3 DNA sequence: TGTGCCAGCAGTTCGCCGGGACAGGGTACAGGCTACGAGCAGTACTTC.

This rearrangement joins TRBV9 to TRBJ1-3, with 8 bases matching TRBD1. This CDR3 comprises 14 residues. J was trimmed by 2 bases and V by 3 bases; bases with no gene match: 1. Germline values: CDR1 SGDLS, CDR2 YYNGEE. CDR3 nucleotide sequence: TGTGCCAGCAGCGCGGACAGGGCTGGAAACACCATATATTTT. Its translation: CASSADRAGNTIYF.

This clone was detected only a few times. The V and J genes are TRBV7-1 and TRBJ1-2, with a possible D match to TRBD1 (5 bases). TRBV7-1 is labeled an ORF, and its function is uncertain. Trimming took off 7 bases at V and 1 base at J, with 10 bases between the two ends. The CDR3 totals 13 residues. CDR3 bases: TGTGCCAGCAACCAAGGGGTTAACTATGGCTACACCTTC. Its protein is CASNQGVNYGYTF.

This clone was detected only a few times. The chain is built from TRBV10-2 and TRBJ2-3, with TRBD2 matching 15 bases. Germline V lookup: CDR1 WSHSY, CDR2 SAAADI. The CDR3 length is 17 residues. V shed 5 bases, J shed 2 bases, and the junction held 5 bases outside the gene matches. CDR3 amino acids: CASSLGLAGGATDTQYF. The CDR3 bases are TGCGCCAGCAGTTTGGGACTAGCGGGGGGTGCCACAGATACGCAGTATTTT.

The rearrangement uses TRBV5-1 and TRBJ2-1; 13 bases match TRBD2. Germline trimming cut 6 bases from V and 10 bases from J; bases unmatched to any gene: 10. The CDR3 contains 15 residues. CDR1 is SGHRS and CDR2 is YFSETQ in the germline V gene. CDR3 sequence (DNA): TGCGCCAGCACTGCCGGACTAGCGGGAGTCGAAGAGCAGTTCTTC. Translated, it gives CASTAGLAGVEEQFF. Full variable domain (outside the CDR3, taken from reference TRBV5-1 and TRBJ2-1): KAGVTQTPRYLIKTRGQQVTLSCSPISGHRSVSWYQQTPGQGLQFLFEYFSETQRNKGNFPGRFSGRQFSNSRSEMNVSTLELGDSALYLCASTAGLAGVEEQFFGPGTRLTVL.

This clone has a handful of counts. V is TRBV6-8 and J is TRBJ2-7, with D possibly TRBD1 on 6 matching bases. V was cut by 2 bases and J by 1 base, with 15 bases left in between. Germline CDR1 and CDR2: MNHGY and SAAAGT. There are 16 residues in the CDR3. DNA of the CDR3: TGTGCCAGCAGTTACGCCACGACAGGACCTTCCTACGAGCAGTACTTC. Its protein product is CASSYATTGPSYEQYF.

The chain combines TRBV14 with TRBJ1-6; the D gene is possibly TRBD1 (5 bases). Trimming left V 0 bases short and J 2 bases short, with 20 bases between. Germline V gene sequence: CDR1 SGHDN, CDR2 FVKESK. This CDR3 spans 20 amino acids. For the CDR3, the DNA is TGTGCCAGCAGCCAAGATTTTACAGGACACACTGACACCTATAATTCACCCCTCCACTTT. Translated: CASSQDFTGHTDTYNSPLHF.

V gene TRBV11-3 combines with J gene TRBJ2-7; TRBD1 might be the D (5 bases). V shed 0 bases and J shed 3 bases, with 15 bases lying between them. This CDR3 contains 16 residues. The V gene's germline CDR1 is SGHNT and CDR2 YENEEA. This chain's CDR3 is CASSLDTQGTDYEQYF. For the CDR3, the DNA is TGTGCCAGCAGCTTAGATACGCAGGGTACCGACTACGAGCAGTACTTC. Full variable domain (outside the CDR3, taken from reference TRBV11-3 and TRBJ2-7): EAGVVQSPRYKIIEKKQPVAFWCNPISGHNTLYWYLQNLGQGPELLIRYENEEAVDDSQLPKDRFSAERLKGVDSTLKIQPAELGDSAVYLCASSLDTQGTDYEQYFGPGTRLTVT.

This clone was detected only a few times. DNA for the CDR3: TGTGCCAGCAGCCCACGGCCGCAGGGGGCCGGGGAGCTGTTTTTT. Translating gives CASSPRPQGAGELFF. The chain recombines TRBV7-5 with TRBJ2-2; the table's D call, TRBD1, was not checked against the DNA. TRBV7-5 is a recognized pseudogene. This CDR3 spans 15 amino acids.

This clone was counted between two and nine times. The genes are TRBV6-8 and TRBJ2-1; TRBD2 is a possible D gene (7 bases). The germline V and J ends were trimmed by 4 bases and 10 bases, with 17 bases remaining between them. The CDR3 covers 14 residues. The V gene's germline CDR1 is MNHGY and CDR2 SAAAGT. The CDR3 protein is CASSSAGASREQFF. The CDR3 nucleotides are TGTGCCAGCAGTTCGGCGGGGGCGTCGAGGGAGCAGTTCTTC.

In this sample, this clone turned up a few times. The chain combines TRBV9 with TRBJ2-3, with no clear D. Germline CDR1 reads SGDLS; CDR2 reads YYNGEE. This CDR3 region has 14 residues. V was trimmed by 4 bases and J by 2 bases, leaving 11 bases between them. CDR3 residues: CASSSRTNTDTQYF. The CDR3 nucleotides read TGTGCCAGCAGCTCCCGGACCAACACAGATACGCAGTATTTT.

This clone was seen more than once but under ten times. J is TRBJ2-5 and V is TRBV11-3; D might be TRBD2 (5 bases). CDR1 is SGHNT, CDR2 YENEEA, per germline. Trimming removed 2 bases from V and 5 bases from J, with 15 bases in between. This CDR3 is built from 15 residues. In nucleotides, the CDR3 is TGTGCCAGCAGCTTAAGTTCTACGGGATGGGAGACCCAGTACTTC. This sequence encodes CASSLSSTGWETQYF.

The rearrangement joins TRBV11-3 to TRBJ2-3; 7 nucleotides line up with TRBD2. The germline gives CDR1 SGHNT, CDR2 YENEEA. V was pared by 1 base and J by 3 bases, with 10 bases of the junction left unmatched. This CDR3 is built from 17 residues. The CDR3 coding sequence is TGTGCCAGCAGCTTAGTACTTGGTTTGGGGGGGACAGATACGCAGTATTTT. Protein product: CASSLVLGLGGTDTQYF.

This sequence joins TRBV29-1 and TRBJ1-1; D is unresolved. The V end lost 0 bases, the J end lost 8 bases, and 13 bases lay between the germline ends. Per the germline V gene, CDR1 is SQVTM and CDR2 is ANQGSEA. The CDR3 extends over 13 amino acids. Written as DNA, the CDR3 is TGCAGCGTTGAAGATGCCAGAAACAGAGAAGCTTTCTTT. It yields the protein CSVEDARNREAFF.

The CDR3 bases are TGTGCCTGGAGTGTACCCAGGGAGGGGAGCAATCAGCCCCAGCATTTT. Amino acids: CAWSVPREGSNQPQHF. This chain uses TRBV30 with TRBJ1-5; tentatively, D is TRBD1 (5 bases). Per germline, CDR1 GTSNPN and CDR2 SVGIG (reference sequence). The germline V and J ends were trimmed by 0 bases and 1 base, with 13 bases remaining between them. The CDR3 extends over 16 amino acids.

The sample holds a few counts of this clone. V is TRBV6-8 and J is TRBJ2-7; D perhaps matches TRBD1 (6 bases). The V gene's germline CDR1 is MNHGY and CDR2 SAAAGT. This CDR3 has 14 residues. Trimming took 7 bases from V and 7 from J, leaving 20 bases between them. The CDR3 reads CASIADSPMGEQYF. CDR3 sequence (DNA): TGTGCCAGCATCGCGGACAGTCCGATGGGGGAGCAGTACTTC.